Only one count was recorded for the clone carrying this TCR beta chain. Antigen unknown. The junction departs from germline at one end; a sequencing error may be responsible. Samples came from axillary lymph nodes draining the breast cancer. The sample belongs to a study of breast tumors, draining lymph nodes, adjacent tissues. Study-wide points: That most tumor T cells come from lymph nodes remained unproven.

TCRdb re-called the multiplex PCR reads through MiXCR, storing one row per CDR3 protein. The sample includes approximately 140,000 distinct CDR3 sequences, approximately 32% of them seen just once. Per germline, CDR1 DFQATT and CDR2 SNEGSKA (reference sequence). The CDR3 totals 13 residues. Sequencing was carried out using axillary lymph node tissue. The chain is built from TRBV20-1 and TRBJ2-6; possible D gene TRBD2, 6 bases. This receptor was taken from a female donor with breast cancer. Some clones in this sample may be carry-over from other donors' samples. The chain's CDR3 is CSARPRGADVLTF. The CDR3 DNA reads TGCAGTGCGCGCCCCCGCGGGGCCGACGTCCTGACTTTC.